This TCR beta chain emerged from a study of cytomegalovirus exposure and HLA in healthy donors. In the study overall: Researchers previously reported finding 100 million or so unique TCR beta sequences from approximately 190 million T cells. Whole-study findings and limits: Associated with cytomegalovirus, according to the listing, were some 150 TCR beta chains.

The sample holds a few counts of this clone. Its specificity is unknown. Donors counted as nominally healthy when sampled, yet unrecorded immune exposures were likely. PCR was performed using 60 Vbeta and 13 Jbeta primers. Repertoires were generated with immunoSEQ multiplex PCR, while TCRdb's copy carries only in-frame clones and drops some. In the table there are some 130,000 clones, roughly four fifths of which are singletons. The CDR3 totals 15 residues. The germline V gene has CDR1 SGHRS and CDR2 YFSETQ. V lost 0 bases, J lost 4 bases, and 7 bases stayed unmatched. The sequence came from a man aged 25 to 40 in good health and CMV-seronegative. The V call is TRBV5-1, the J call TRBJ2-7; 7 bases agree with TRBD1. Sequencing was done on a sample of PBMCs. The DNA of the CDR3 is TGCGCCAGCAGCTTGGACACAGGGGCAGGGTACGAGCAGTACTTC. Its translation: CASSLDTGAGYEQYF.